This is a list of T cell receptor beta chains from one sample in a study of T-cell reconstitution after alpha-beta-depleted transplantation in children. TCRdb analysed the PCR reads with MiXCR anew, one entry per CDR3 protein. The table lists 500,000 or so distinct CDR3 sequences, approximately 32% of them singletons. Specimen: PBMCs from the stem cell graft donor, collected from the stem cell graft. The receptors stem from a human donor who donated a stem cell graft to a child with aplastic anemia. Both conserved end residues are part of each CDR3. D genes are given only for firm matches. Some rows mark clone size as missing; the rest say once, few, many or name a class of expanded clone.

>TRBD2|TRBJ2-3|few|TRBV5-1
TGCGCCAGCAGGGGGCTAGCGGGAGATGCGGATACGCAGTATTTT
CASRGLAGDADTQYF
>-|TRBJ2-1|-|TRBV19
TGTGCCAGTAGTACCGAACTAGCCCTCACGTACAATGAGCAGTTCTTC
CASSTELALTYNEQFF
>-|TRBJ2-3|few|TRBV6-5
TGTGCCAGCAGTTACTCTCGGGACTCAGATACGCAGTATTTT
CASSYSRDSDTQYF
>TRBD2|TRBJ2-7|-|TRBV9
TGTGCCAGCAGCGTAGGCCTAGCGGGAGGATCCTACGAGCAGTACTTC
CASSVGLAGGSYEQYF
>-|TRBJ2-5|-|TRBV7-2
TGTGCCAGCAGCCCGCACAGGCGCCAAGAGACCCAGTACTTC
CASSPHRRQETQYF
>-|TRBJ2-5|few|TRBV18
TGTGCCAGCTCCCACGGGCCAGGAGGGGAGACCCAGTACTTC
CASSHGPGGETQYF
>-|TRBJ1-1|-|TRBV20-1
TGCAGTGCACAACGACAGAACACTGAAGCTTTCTTT
CSAQRQNTEAFF
>-|TRBJ2-5|-|TRBV7-9
TGTGCCAGCAGCTCCGACAGACTAACCTCCCGAGAGACCCAGTACTTC
CASSSDRLTSRETQYF
>TRBD2|TRBJ2-1|-|TRBV18
TGTGCCAGCTCAAAAATAATAGCGGGAGGCCAGTACAATGAGCAGTTCTTC
CASSKIIAGGQYNEQFF
>-|TRBJ2-5|few|TRBV20-1
TGCAGTGCTACGGTGAGGGAGACCCAGTACTTC
CSATVRETQYF
>TRBD2|TRBJ2-1|-|TRBV7-3
TGTGCCAGCAGCCCCGTACTAGCGGGGGGGGGTGAGCAGTTCTTC
CASSPVLAGGGEQFF
>-|TRBJ2-7|-|TRBV5-6
TGTGCCAGCAGCGGCGGGACCCGCTCCTACGAGCAGTACTTC
CASSGGTRSYEQYF
>-|TRBJ1-2|-|TRBV20-1
TGCAGTGCTAGAGAGACCGACCCCTATGGCTACACCTTC
CSARETDPYGYTF
>-|TRBJ2-3|few|TRBV29-1
TGCAGCGTTGAACCAAGTACAGGGACAGATACGCAGTATTTT
CSVEPSTGTDTQYF
>-|TRBJ2-1|few|TRBV5-1
TGCGCCAGCAGTTTGGACCCTACTCGGAGCTCCTACAATGAGCAGTTCTTC
CASSLDPTRSSYNEQFF
>TRBD2|TRBJ2-5|few|TRBV7-8
TGTGCCAGCAGCTTAAGGTGGGGGGAGCGGGGTAAAGAGACCCAGTACTTC
CASSLRWGERGKETQYF
>-|TRBJ2-1|few|TRBV5-1
TGCGCCAGCAGTCTCGCATTGGGGCTTATCGATGAGCAGTTCTTC
CASSLALGLIDEQFF
>TRBD2|TRBJ2-5|-|TRBV2
TGTGCCAGCAGTGAGGCGGGAGGGCCTACGAAGACCCAGTACTTC
CASSEAGGPTKTQYF
>-|TRBJ2-7|-|TRBV7-2
TGTGCCAGCAGCTTAGAAGGGCGCGAGCAGTACTTC
CASSLEGREQYF
>TRBD1|TRBJ2-5|-|TRBV18
TGTGCCAGCTCACGCTCGTGGACAGGGGAGCAAGAGACCCAGTACTTC
CASSRSWTGEQETQYF
>-|TRBJ2-4|few|TRBV29-1
TGCAGCGTTATCGCGGTAGCCAAAAACATTCAGTACTTC
CSVIAVAKNIQYF
>-|TRBJ2-1|few|TRBV12-3/TRBV12-4
TGTGCCAGCAGTTTGTACGTGGTAAACGCCTACAATGAGCAGTTCTTC
CASSLYVVNAYNEQFF
>-|TRBJ2-5|-|TRBV3-1
TGTGCCAGCAGCCAAGAGACGGACTACCAAGAGACCCAGTACTTC
CASSQETDYQETQYF
>TRBD2|TRBJ2-2|-|TRBV25-1
TGTGCCAGCAGTGAGGGGGGGAGAGGACTAGTGGGGCACGGGGAGCTGTTTTTT
CASSEGGRGLVGHGELFF
>-|TRBJ1-1|-|TRBV29-1
TGCAGCGTTGACGAGTTAAGAGGGACGCTCCGCCGCTCAGCTTTCTTT
CSVDELRGTLRRSAFF
>TRBD1|TRBJ1-3|-|TRBV6-2/TRBV6-3
TGTGCCAGCAGAGCGGACAGGAACTCTGGAAACACCATATATTTT
CASRADRNSGNTIYF
>-|TRBJ2-2|many|TRBV5-5
TGTGCCAGCAGTTCCGGGGTTAACACCGGGGAGCTGTTTTTT
CASSSGVNTGELFF
>-|TRBJ2-1|-|TRBV12-3/TRBV12-4
TGTGCCAGCATCGGGGACTTGAGCTCCTACAATGAGCAGTTCTTC
CASIGDLSSYNEQFF